Below, 2 T cell receptor beta chains from the same sample are listed, as sequenced in a study of blood T cell repertoires in COVID-19. Here immunoSEQ multiplex PCR was the method, and the copy in TCRdb shows in-frame clones only, minus some. The table lists around 130,000 clones, less than 85% of them singletons. Sequencing input: peripheral blood. These receptors originate from a woman aged 60-75 years with acute or convalescent COVID-19.

This clone was counted ten times or more. V is TRBV7-3 and J is TRBJ2-2; D not resolved. Trimming took 3 bases from V and 7 from J, leaving 12 bases between them. Per germline, CDR1 SGHTA and CDR2 FQGTGA. This CDR3 has 14 residues. The CDR3 sequence is CASSFSAGLGELFF. DNA of the CDR3: TGTGCCAGCAGCTTTTCCGCAGGTCTCGGGGAGCTGTTTTTT.

This clone was observed a few times. The chain joins TRBV19 to TRBJ1-5; 9 bases match TRBD1. This CDR3 spans 16 amino acids. Germline assignment: CDR1 LNHDA and CDR2 SQIVND (reference sequence). Trimming took 6 bases from V and 6 from J; bases not matched to a gene: 12. In DNA form, the CDR3 reads TGTGCCAGTAGCGAGCTGGGACAGGGATCAGGTCAGCCCCAGCATTTT. Its protein product is CASSELGQGSGQPQHF. Full variable domain (rest looked up from reference TRBV19 and TRBJ1-5): DGGITQSPKYLFRKEGQNVTLSCEQNLNHDAMYWYRQDPGQGLRLIYYSQIVNDFQKGDIAEGYSVSREKKESFPLTVTSAQKNPTAFYLCASSELGQGSGQPQHFGDGTRLSIL.